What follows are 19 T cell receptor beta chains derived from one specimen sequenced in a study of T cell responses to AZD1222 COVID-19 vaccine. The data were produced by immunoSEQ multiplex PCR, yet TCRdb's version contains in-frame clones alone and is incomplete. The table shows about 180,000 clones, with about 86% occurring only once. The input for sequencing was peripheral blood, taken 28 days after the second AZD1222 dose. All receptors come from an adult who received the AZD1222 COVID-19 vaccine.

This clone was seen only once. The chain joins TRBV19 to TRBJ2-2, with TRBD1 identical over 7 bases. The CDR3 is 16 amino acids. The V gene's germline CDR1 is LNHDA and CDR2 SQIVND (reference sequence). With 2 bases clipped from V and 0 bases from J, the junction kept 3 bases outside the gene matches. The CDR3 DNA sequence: TGTGCCAGTAGTATAATCCAGGGGGCGAACACCGGGGAGCTGTTTTTT. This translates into CASSIIQGANTGELFF. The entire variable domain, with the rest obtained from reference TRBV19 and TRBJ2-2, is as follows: DGGITQSPKYLFRKEGQNVTLSCEQNLNHDAMYWYRQDPGQGLRLIYYSQIVNDFQKGDIAEGYSVSREKKESFPLTVTSAQKNPTAFYLCASSIIQGANTGELFFGEGSRLTVL.

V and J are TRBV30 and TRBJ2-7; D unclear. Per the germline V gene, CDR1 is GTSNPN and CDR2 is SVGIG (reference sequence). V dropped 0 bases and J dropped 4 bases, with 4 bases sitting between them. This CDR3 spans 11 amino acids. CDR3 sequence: CAWSVSYEQYF. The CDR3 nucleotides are TGTGCCTGGAGTGTAAGTTACGAGCAGTACTTC.

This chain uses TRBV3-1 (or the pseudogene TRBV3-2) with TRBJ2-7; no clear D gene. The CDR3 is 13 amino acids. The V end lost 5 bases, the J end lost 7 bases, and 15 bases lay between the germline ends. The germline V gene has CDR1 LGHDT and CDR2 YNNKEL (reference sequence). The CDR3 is CASSGPTPGEQYF. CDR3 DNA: TGTGCCAGCAGCGGGCCGACTCCCGGAGAGCAGTACTTC.

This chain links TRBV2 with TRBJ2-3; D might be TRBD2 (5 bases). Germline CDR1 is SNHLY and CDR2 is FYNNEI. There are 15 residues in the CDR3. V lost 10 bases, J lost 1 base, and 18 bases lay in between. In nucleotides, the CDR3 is TGTGCCATTCCGGACCCTAGCCGAGGCACAGATACGCAGTATTTT. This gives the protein CAIPDPSRGTDTQYF.

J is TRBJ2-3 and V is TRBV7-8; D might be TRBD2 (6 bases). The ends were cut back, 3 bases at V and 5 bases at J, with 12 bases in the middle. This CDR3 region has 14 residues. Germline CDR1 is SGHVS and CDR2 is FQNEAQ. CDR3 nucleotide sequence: TGTGCCAGCAGCTTGGAGGGGCCGGGAGATACGCAGTATTTT. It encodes CASSLEGPGDTQYF.

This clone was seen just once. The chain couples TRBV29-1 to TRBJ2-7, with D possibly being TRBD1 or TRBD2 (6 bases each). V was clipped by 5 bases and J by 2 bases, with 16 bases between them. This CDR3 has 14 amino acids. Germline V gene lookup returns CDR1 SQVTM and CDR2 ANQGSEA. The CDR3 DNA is TGCAGCGTTAGAAAGTGGGGGGCCACCTACGAGCAGTACTTC. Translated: CSVRKWGATYEQYF.

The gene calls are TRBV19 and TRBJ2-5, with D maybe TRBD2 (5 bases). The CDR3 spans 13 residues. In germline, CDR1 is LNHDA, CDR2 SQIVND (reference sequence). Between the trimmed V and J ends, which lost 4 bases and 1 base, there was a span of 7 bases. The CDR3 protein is CASSKGAQETQYF. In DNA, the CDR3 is TGTGCCAGTAGTAAGGGAGCCCAAGAGACCCAGTACTTC.

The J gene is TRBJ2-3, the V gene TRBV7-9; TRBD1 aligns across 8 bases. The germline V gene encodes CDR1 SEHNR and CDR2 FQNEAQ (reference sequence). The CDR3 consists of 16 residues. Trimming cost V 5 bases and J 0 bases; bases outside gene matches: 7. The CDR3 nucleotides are TGTGCCAGCAGCAAGACAGGGGTCGCTAGCACAGATACGCAGTATTTT. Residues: CASSKTGVASTDTQYF.

The CDR3 loop is CASSEVRAGNSPLHF. The DNA of the CDR3 is TGTGCCAGCAGTGAAGTTAGGGCCGGCAATTCACCCCTCCACTTT. The gene calls are TRBV6-1 and TRBJ1-6, with D unresolved. The V end lost 1 base, the J end lost 7 bases, and 11 bases lay between the germline ends. The length of the CDR3 is 15 residues. Germline V gene sequence: CDR1 MNHNS, CDR2 SASEGT.

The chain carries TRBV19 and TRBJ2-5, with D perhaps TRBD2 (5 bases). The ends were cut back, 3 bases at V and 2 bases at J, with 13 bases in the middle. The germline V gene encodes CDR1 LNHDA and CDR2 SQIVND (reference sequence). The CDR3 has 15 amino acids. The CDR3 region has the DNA TGTGCCAGTAGTATGGGGAGCCTTAGTCAAGAGACCCAGTACTTC. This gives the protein CASSMGSLSQETQYF.

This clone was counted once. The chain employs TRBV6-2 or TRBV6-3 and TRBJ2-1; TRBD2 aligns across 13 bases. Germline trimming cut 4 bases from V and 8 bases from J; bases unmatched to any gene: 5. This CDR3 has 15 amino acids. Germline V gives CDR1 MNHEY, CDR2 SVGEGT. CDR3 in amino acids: CASSFSLAGGHEQFF. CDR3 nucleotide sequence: TGTGCCAGCAGTTTCTCACTAGCGGGGGGGCATGAGCAGTTCTTC.

The CDR3 DNA is TGTGCCAGCAGCCGAATAGGGAGGGACACTGAAGCTTTCTTT. It is translated as CASSRIGRDTEAFF. The gene calls are TRBV3-1 (or the pseudogene TRBV3-2) and TRBJ1-1; D uncertain. The germline CDR1 and CDR2 sequences are LGHDT and YNNKEL (reference sequence). The CDR3 extends over 14 amino acids. The V end lost 4 bases, the J end lost 3 bases, and 12 bases lay between the germline ends.

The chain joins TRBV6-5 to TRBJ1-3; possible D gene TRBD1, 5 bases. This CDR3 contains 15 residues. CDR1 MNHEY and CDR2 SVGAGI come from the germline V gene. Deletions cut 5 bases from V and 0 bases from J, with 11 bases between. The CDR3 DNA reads TGTGCCAGCAGTACCGCGGGGGGCTCTGGAAACACCATATATTTT. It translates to CASSTAGGSGNTIYF.

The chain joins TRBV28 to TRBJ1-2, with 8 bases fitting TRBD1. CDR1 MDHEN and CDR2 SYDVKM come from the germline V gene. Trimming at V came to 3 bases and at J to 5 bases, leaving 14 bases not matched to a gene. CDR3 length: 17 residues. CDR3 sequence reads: CASSFTGGGAGTYGYTF. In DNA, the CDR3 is TGTGCCAGCAGTTTTACAGGGGGAGGAGCCGGCACATATGGCTACACCTTC.

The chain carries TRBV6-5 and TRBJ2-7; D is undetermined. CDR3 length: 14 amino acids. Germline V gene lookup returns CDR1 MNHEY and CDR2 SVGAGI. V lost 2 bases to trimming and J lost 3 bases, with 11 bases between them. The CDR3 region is CASSYGGRNYEQYF. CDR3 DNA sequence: TGTGCCAGCAGTTACGGTGGCAGAAACTACGAGCAGTACTTC.

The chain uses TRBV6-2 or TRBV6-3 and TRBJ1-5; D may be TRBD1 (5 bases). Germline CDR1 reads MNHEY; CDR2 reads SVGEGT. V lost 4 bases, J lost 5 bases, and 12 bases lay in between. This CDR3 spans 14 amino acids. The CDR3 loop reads CASSFGGAYQPQHF. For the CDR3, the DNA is TGTGCCAGCAGTTTTGGCGGGGCCTATCAGCCCCAGCATTTT.

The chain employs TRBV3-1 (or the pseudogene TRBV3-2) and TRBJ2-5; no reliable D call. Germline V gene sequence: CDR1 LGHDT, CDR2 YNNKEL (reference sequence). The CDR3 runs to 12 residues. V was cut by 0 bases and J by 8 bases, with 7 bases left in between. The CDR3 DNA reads TGTGCCAGCAGCCAAGATGAAGCTACCCAGTACTTC. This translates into CASSQDEATQYF.

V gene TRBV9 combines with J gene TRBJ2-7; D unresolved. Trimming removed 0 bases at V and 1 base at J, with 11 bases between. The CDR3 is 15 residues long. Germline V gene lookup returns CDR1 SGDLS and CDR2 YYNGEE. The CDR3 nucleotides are TGTGCCAGCAGCGTAGCTGGGCAGGAGTCCTACGAGCAGTACTTC. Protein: CASSVAGQESYEQYF.

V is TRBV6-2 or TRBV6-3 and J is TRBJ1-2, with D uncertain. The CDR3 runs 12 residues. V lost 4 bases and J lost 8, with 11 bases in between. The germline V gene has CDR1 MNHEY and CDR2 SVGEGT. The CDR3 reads CASSFSILGYTF. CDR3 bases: TGTGCCAGCAGTTTTTCAATATTAGGCTACACCTTC.